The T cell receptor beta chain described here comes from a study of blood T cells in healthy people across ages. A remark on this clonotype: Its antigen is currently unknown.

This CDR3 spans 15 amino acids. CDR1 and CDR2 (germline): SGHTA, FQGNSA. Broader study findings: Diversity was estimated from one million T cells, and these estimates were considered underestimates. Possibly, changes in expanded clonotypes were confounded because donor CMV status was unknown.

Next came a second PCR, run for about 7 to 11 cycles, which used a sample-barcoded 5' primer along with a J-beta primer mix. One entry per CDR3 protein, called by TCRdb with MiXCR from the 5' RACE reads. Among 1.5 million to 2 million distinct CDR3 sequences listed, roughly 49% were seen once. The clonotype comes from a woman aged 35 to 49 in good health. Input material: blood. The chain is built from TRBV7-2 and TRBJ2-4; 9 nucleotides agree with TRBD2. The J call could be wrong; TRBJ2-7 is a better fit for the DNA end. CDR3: CASSGLAGPTYEQYF. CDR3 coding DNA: TGTGCCAGCAGCGGCCTAGCGGGGCCTACCTACGAGCAGTACTTC.